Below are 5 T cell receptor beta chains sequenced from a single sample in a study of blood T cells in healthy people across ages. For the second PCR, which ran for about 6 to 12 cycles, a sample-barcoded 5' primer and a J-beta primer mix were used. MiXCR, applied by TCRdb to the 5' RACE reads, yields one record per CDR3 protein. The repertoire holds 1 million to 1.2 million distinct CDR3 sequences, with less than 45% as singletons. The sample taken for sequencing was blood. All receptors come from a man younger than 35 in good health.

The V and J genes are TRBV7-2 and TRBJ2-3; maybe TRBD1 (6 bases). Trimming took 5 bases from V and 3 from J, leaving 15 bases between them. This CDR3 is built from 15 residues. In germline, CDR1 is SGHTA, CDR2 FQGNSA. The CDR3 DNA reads TGTGCCAGCAGCAGGATGGGGGCGTCAACAGATACGCAGTATTTT. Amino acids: CASSRMGASTDTQYF.

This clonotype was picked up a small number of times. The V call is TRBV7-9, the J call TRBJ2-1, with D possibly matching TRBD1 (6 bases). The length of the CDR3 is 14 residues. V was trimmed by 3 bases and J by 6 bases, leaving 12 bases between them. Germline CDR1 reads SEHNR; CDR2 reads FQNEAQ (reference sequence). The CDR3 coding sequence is TGTGCCAGCAGCTTGACCGCACAGGGCAATGAGCAGTTCTTC. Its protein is CASSLTAQGNEQFF.

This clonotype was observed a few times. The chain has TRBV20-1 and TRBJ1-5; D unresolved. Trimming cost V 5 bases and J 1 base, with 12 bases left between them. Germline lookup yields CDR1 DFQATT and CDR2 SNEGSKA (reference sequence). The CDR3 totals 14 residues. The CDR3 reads CSARAWGSNQPQHF. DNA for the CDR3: TGCAGTGCTCGGGCTTGGGGAAGCAATCAGCCCCAGCATTTT.

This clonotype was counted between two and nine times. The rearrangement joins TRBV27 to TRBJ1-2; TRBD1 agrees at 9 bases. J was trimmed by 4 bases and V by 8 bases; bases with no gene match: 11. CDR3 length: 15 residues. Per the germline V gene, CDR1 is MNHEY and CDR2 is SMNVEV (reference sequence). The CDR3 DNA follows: TGTGCCAGCTCTCCCAAGACAGGGGGAGGCTATGGCTACACCTTC. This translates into CASSPKTGGGYGYTF.

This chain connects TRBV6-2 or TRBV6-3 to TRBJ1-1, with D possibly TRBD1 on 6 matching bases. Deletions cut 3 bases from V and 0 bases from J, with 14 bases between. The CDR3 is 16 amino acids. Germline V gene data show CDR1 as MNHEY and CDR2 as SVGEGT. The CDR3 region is CASSYSTGGLNTEAFF. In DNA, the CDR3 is TGTGCCAGCAGTTATTCGACAGGAGGGCTGAACACTGAAGCTTTCTTT.